This TCR beta chain stems from a study of cytomegalovirus exposure and HLA in healthy donors. Across the whole study: Unique TCR beta sequences numbering over 100 million came from around 180 million T cells in an earlier analysis.

PCR amplification relied on 60 Vbeta primers (plus 13 Jbeta primers). The method was immunoSEQ multiplex PCR; TCRdb's version includes in-frame clones alone and lacks a portion of them. The sample comprises 190,000 or so clones, roughly four fifths of which are singletons, and 1.5% to 2% rests with the top ten. Comment on this clone: What it binds is not known.

Points from the study as a whole: The investigators catalogued 150 or so TCR beta chains as cytomegalovirus-associated. One later analysis reportedly identified an Asian-associated ancestry cluster that showed fewer N-insertions than the roughly 640-donor mean. Data from an earlier analysis indicated that most TCR beta V segments were productive either about 90% or about 30% of the time.

The CDR3 sequence is 18 residues long. Germline CDR1 and CDR2: SGHVS and FQNEAQ. Deletions cut 2 bases from V and 2 bases from J, with 19 bases between. The sequence came from a man over 45 in good health and CMV-seronegative. The chain carries TRBV7-8 and TRBJ1-5; the D is unclear. Material for sequencing was PBMCs. The CDR3 DNA is TGTGCCAGCAGCTTACCCGGCCTTGACTTCGCGGGCAATCAGCCCCAGCATTTT. Its translation is CASSLPGLDFAGNQPQHF.